The 20 T cell receptor beta chains reported below all come from one sample, sequenced in a study of T cell clones after liver transplantation. The table came from immunoSEQ multiplex PCR; TCRdb's copy has only in-frame clones and leaves some out. The sample consists of around 100,000 clones, around 84% of them appearing once. The sequences come from CD4+ T cells from blood, collected around 48 months after liver transplant. The receptors shown here come from a human patient who received a liver transplant. The graft donor may have given rise to some T cells.

The V call is TRBV6-1, the J call TRBJ2-3; TRBD1 might be the D (5 bases). This CDR3 is built from 14 residues. Germline lookup yields CDR1 MNHNS and CDR2 SASEGT. V lost 5 bases, J lost 0 bases, and 9 bases lay in between. The CDR3 bases are TGTGCCAGCAGTTCAAGACAGAGCACAGATACGCAGTATTTT. Amino acids: CASSSRQSTDTQYF.

The gene calls are TRBV2 and TRBJ1-5; possibly TRBD1 for D (5 bases). CDR3 length: 13 amino acids. In germline, CDR1 is SNHLY, CDR2 FYNNEI. Deletions cut 7 bases from V and 5 bases from J, with 12 bases between. CDR3 protein: CASMSWGDQPQHF. The CDR3 DNA sequence: TGTGCCAGCATGAGCTGGGGGGATCAGCCCCAGCATTTT.

The genes are TRBV25-1 and TRBJ1-6; weak D call: TRBD1 (5 bases). Germline CDR1 reads MGHDK; CDR2 reads SYGVNS. The CDR3 covers 17 residues. V lost 0 bases, J lost 7 bases, and 16 bases lay in between. CDR3 coding DNA: TGTGCCAGCAGTGAATATTTGGGGGAAGGAATCAATTCACCCCTCCACTTT. Protein product: CASSEYLGEGINSPLHF.

As DNA, the CDR3 is TGTGCCAGCAGCTTTTTCCCGGGACAGATAAGAGGGGAGCAGTACTTC. It is translated as CASSFFPGQIRGEQYF. This chain connects TRBV11-2 to TRBJ2-7; 7 bases are shared with TRBD1. Germline CDR1 SGHAT, CDR2 FQNNGV. With V trimmed by 3 bases and J by 7 bases, 15 bases remained unmatched. This CDR3 is built from 16 residues.

The chain carries TRBV5-1 and TRBJ1-2; 8 nucleotides match TRBD1. The CDR3 is made up of 16 amino acids. J lost 4 bases, V lost 4 bases, and 12 bases had no gene match. Germline CDR1 reads SGHRS; CDR2 reads YFSETQ. The CDR3 DNA reads as TGCGCCAGCAGCCCTAGGACAGGGATGATCGGCTATGGCTACACCTTC. Protein product: CASSPRTGMIGYGYTF.

The count of this clone is one. The V and J genes are TRBV19 and TRBJ2-2; a possible D gene is TRBD1 (6 bases). The V gene lost 4 bases and the J gene lost 4 bases, with 19 bases spanning the gap. This CDR3 comprises 17 residues. In germline, CDR1 is LNHDA, CDR2 SQIVND (reference sequence). The CDR3 is CASSTPPQGSGTGELFF. The CDR3 DNA reads TGTGCCAGTAGTACACCCCCACAGGGATCGGGCACCGGGGAGCTGTTTTTT.

The V call is TRBV6-5, the J call TRBJ2-2, with D tentatively TRBD1 (6 bases). In germline, CDR1 is MNHEY, CDR2 SVGAGI. The V and J ends lost 5 bases and 5 bases respectively, with 12 bases between them. The CDR3 sequence is 14 residues long. The CDR3 spells CASSLVQGTGELFF. The CDR3 region has the DNA TGTGCCAGCAGTCTAGTACAGGGTACCGGGGAGCTGTTTTTT.

The V call is TRBV14, the J call TRBJ2-1, with 7 bases lining up with TRBD1. Looked up from germline, CDR1 is SGHDN and CDR2 is FVKESK. J was trimmed by 0 bases and V by 0 bases; bases with no gene match: 8. The CDR3 consists of 18 residues. The CDR3 DNA follows: TGTGCCAGCAGCCAAGAAGGGGGCCCGTTGAGCTCCTACAATGAGCAGTTCTTC. Translated: CASSQEGGPLSSYNEQFF.

The V and J genes are TRBV9 and TRBJ1-1; no clear D. Germline V gene data show CDR1 as SGDLS and CDR2 as YYNGEE. Trimming cost V 0 bases and J 6 bases, with 12 bases left between them. This CDR3 is 14 amino acids long. Here the CDR3 DNA reads TGTGCCAGCAGCGTAGCTACTGGGAGAGCTGAAGCTTTCTTT. Translated, it gives CASSVATGRAEAFF.

This clone occurred a few times. The CDR3, as DNA: TGTGCCAGCAGTCCCCCCATGCCCTATGGCTACACCTTC. This sequence encodes CASSPPMPYGYTF. The chain carries TRBV28 and TRBJ1-2; D is undetermined. This CDR3 comprises 13 residues. From germline, CDR1 is MDHEN and CDR2 SYDVKM. V was pared by 5 bases and J by 4 bases, with 11 bases between.

This chain links TRBV5-1 with TRBJ1-1; D is perhaps TRBD1 (5 bases). Trimming left V 4 bases short and J 4 bases short, with 17 bases between. The germline V gene has CDR1 SGHRS and CDR2 YFSETQ. CDR3 length equals 15 residues. In nucleotides, the CDR3 is TGCGCCAGCAGCCGGGGCGGGATATTGGGCACTGAAGCTTTCTTT. Its translation: CASSRGGILGTEAFF. Based on the CDR3 plus reference TRBV5-1 and TRBJ1-1, the full variable domain is KAGVTQTPRYLIKTRGQQVTLSCSPISGHRSVSWYQQTPGQGLQFLFEYFSETQRNKGNFPGRFSGRQFSNSRSEMNVSTLELGDSALYLCASSRGGILGTEAFFGQGTRLTVV.

The rearrangement joins TRBV30 to TRBJ2-3, with D possibly being TRBD1 (6 bases). This CDR3 comprises 15 residues. CDR1 and CDR2 from the germline V gene are GTSNPN and SVGIG (reference sequence). Trimming shortened V by 0 bases and J by 3 bases, and 13 bases separated the two germline ends. CDR3 bases: TGTGCCTGGAGTGTGGGGGCGGTTGGGACAGATACGCAGTATTTT. This sequence encodes CAWSVGAVGTDTQYF.

The chain joins TRBV4-1 to TRBJ2-1, with 9 bases aligning to TRBD1. This CDR3 comprises 13 residues. V shed 6 bases, J shed 6 bases, and the junction held 3 bases outside the gene matches. Germline assignment: CDR1 MGHRA and CDR2 YSYEKL. The DNA for the CDR3 is TGCGCCAGCAGGACGACAGGGGGCAATGAGCAGTTCTTC. Residues: CASRTTGGNEQFF.

In its sample, this clone was seen a few times. The V call is TRBV19, the J call TRBJ2-1, with D perhaps TRBD2 (7 bases). Germline V gene sequence: CDR1 LNHDA, CDR2 SQIVND (reference sequence). With 9 bases removed from V and 8 bases from J, the gap between germline ends came to 20 bases. The CDR3 consists of 14 residues. Here the CDR3 DNA reads TGTGCCAGCGGCATGAAGGCGGGGGCCGATGAGCAGTTCTTC. Its protein is CASGMKAGADEQFF.

The chain is built from TRBV14 and TRBJ2-1, with 7 positions matching TRBD2. This CDR3 is built from 16 residues. V lost 0 bases to trimming and J lost 4 bases; unmatched junction nucleotides: 6. Germline V gene data show CDR1 as SGHDN and CDR2 as FVKESK. The CDR3 DNA is TGTGCCAGCAGCCAAGATCGTCGAGCGGGGTACAATGAGCAGTTCTTC. It yields the protein CASSQDRRAGYNEQFF.

The chain recombines TRBV5-4 with TRBJ2-7; perhaps TRBD2 as D (6 bases). V was clipped by 4 bases and J by 0 bases, with 14 bases between them. This CDR3 comprises 15 residues. Germline values: CDR1 SGHNT, CDR2 YYREEE (reference sequence). CDR3 residues: CASSDPGLTSYEQYF. CDR3 in DNA: TGTGCCAGCAGCGACCCGGGACTGACCTCCTACGAGCAGTACTTC.

The V gene is TRBV5-1, the J gene TRBJ2-3; no firm D call. The ends were cut back, 0 bases at V and 2 bases at J, with 7 bases in the middle. This CDR3 contains 14 residues. Germline loops: CDR1 SGHRS, CDR2 YFSETQ. The CDR3: CASSLDAPTDTQYF. CDR3 nucleotides: TGCGCCAGCAGCTTGGATGCCCCCACAGATACGCAGTATTTT.

The chain couples TRBV7-3 to TRBJ2-3; no clear D gene. Trimming removed 5 bases at V and 2 bases at J, with 5 bases between. This CDR3 spans 12 amino acids. Germline CDR1 reads SGHTA; CDR2 reads FQGTGA. CDR3: CASSPSTDTQYF. For the CDR3, the DNA is TGTGCCAGCAGCCCCTCCACAGATACGCAGTATTTT.

The chain couples TRBV15 to TRBJ1-1, with D possibly being TRBD1 (6 bases). The CDR3 has 13 residues. V shed 1 base and J shed 10 bases, with 13 bases lying between them. Germline CDR1 and CDR2: LNHNV and YYDKDF (reference sequence). CDR3 sequence: CATSRGGTIRAFF. The DNA for the CDR3 is TGTGCCACCAGCAGAGGGGGGACAATTAGAGCTTTCTTT.

This chain joins TRBV7-8 and TRBJ2-1; 9 bases align to TRBD2. This CDR3 region has 16 residues. Germline loops: CDR1 SGHVS, CDR2 FQNEAQ. Unmatched junction bases numbered 4, after V lost 1 base and J lost 3 bases. The CDR3 nucleotides are TGTGCCAGCAGCTTAGAGAATAGCGGGAGCTACAATGAGCAGTTCTTC. Encoded protein: CASSLENSGSYNEQFF.